One and the same sample provided the 4 T cell receptor beta chains below, sequenced in a study of tumor-infiltrating lymphocytes in primary liver carcinoma. The researchers produced TCR beta cDNA from roughly 500 ng total RNA with a constant-region primer. Three-round nested multiplex PCR performed with slightly modified ARM-PCR produced the TCR beta libraries. The first two PCR rounds used TRBV1-TRBV30 forward primers with a C-beta reverse primer, about 10 cycles each. TCRdb analysed the multiplex PCR reads with MiXCR anew, one entry per CDR3 protein. The profile shows approximately 190,000 distinct CDR3 sequences, around four fifths of them singletons. The roughly 18-34 mg bulk tissue piece was not sorted before simultaneous RNA and DNA extraction. The source material was tumor tissue from primary liver carcinoma. The receptors come from a man aged 35 to 55 with primary liver carcinoma and hepatitis B virus infection.

Comment on this clonotype: The conserved closing phenylalanine or tryptophan is absent in this CDR3, likely reflecting a read error. The DNA is left out, because the CDR3 cannot be placed on it with certainty; the CDR3 is given as TCRdb lists it. This chain uses TRBV24-1 with TRBJ2-1. Germline V gene data show CDR1 as KGHDR and CDR2 as SFDVKD. The CDR3 comprises 11 residues, both ends counted. The CDR3 is CATSDGIEQLY.

Notes on this clonotype: The junction departs from germline at one end; a sequencing error may be responsible. This chain links TRBV7-9 with TRBJ2-1, with D maybe TRBD2 (6 bases). Germline values: CDR1 SEHNR, CDR2 FQNEAQ (reference sequence). The CDR3 runs to 16 residues. CDR3 nucleotides: TGTGCCAGCAGCTTATCTCTAGCGAGGTCCTACTATGAGCAGTTCTTC. Amino acid sequence: CASSLSLARSYYEQFF.

Comments on this clonotype: The germline gene is not matched at one end of the junction; a read error may be the cause. This chain links TRBV6-5 with TRBJ1-2, with D unclear. The CDR3 loop spans 16 amino acids. The germline V gene has CDR1 MNHEY and CDR2 SVGAGI. CDR3 in DNA: TGTGCTAGCAGTACCGGGGTCGGGGTCGTCAACTATGGCTACACCTTC. Its protein is CASSTGVGVVNYGYTF.

As concerns this clonotype: The conserved phenylalanine or tryptophan normally closing the CDR3 is absent here, so this likely arose from a read error. The chain is built from TRBV6-1 and TRBJ2-7; TRBD1 agrees at 9 bases. The V and J ends lost 6 bases and 6 bases, in that order; junction bases with no gene match: 9. The CDR3 runs to 14 residues. Germline V gene data show CDR1 as MNHNS and CDR2 as SASEGT. The DNA for the CDR3 is TGTGCCAGCAGGCCCGGGACAGGGTTGGTCGAGCAGTACCTC. Protein: CASRPGTGLVEQYL.